The 31 T cell receptor beta chains listed next were all sequenced from one sample in a study of cytomegalovirus exposure and HLA in healthy donors (dated by TCRdb to 2016 to 2017). The library was generated by the immunoSEQ multiplex PCR assay. For the multiplex PCR, a mixture combining 60 forward primers for TCR Vbeta segments and 13 reverse primers for TCR Jbeta segments was used. Entries here come from immuneACCESS through TCRdb and include only in-frame sequences with V and J called. Some clones fail to appear in such tables; in the studies checked, an unresolved V gene covers under half of the shortfall, and the cause of the remainder is unknown. This sample is represented by 120,000 or so clones; approximately 71% of them were singletons. 3% to 3.5% of the sample lies in the top ten. Sample: PBMCs. Source of these receptors: a woman aged 45-65 years in good health and CMV-seronegative.

This clone has only one observation. The chain couples TRBV4-2 to TRBJ1-1; possible D gene TRBD1, 6 bases. The CDR3 contains 16 residues. V dropped 0 bases and J dropped 1 base, with 12 bases sitting between them. CDR1 LGHNA and CDR2 YNFKEQ come from the germline V gene. The CDR3 is CASSQDLNRANTEAFF. CDR3 nucleotide sequence: TGTGCCAGCAGCCAAGATTTGAACAGGGCGAACACTGAAGCTTTCTTT.

The rearrangement links TRBV19 to TRBJ2-7; 15 bases are shared with TRBD2. CDR3 length equals 15 residues. Germline CDR1 LNHDA, CDR2 SQIVND (reference sequence). V shed 3 bases, J shed 3 bases, and the junction held 0 bases outside the gene matches. The CDR3 spells CASSMGLAGGYEQYF. In nucleotides, the CDR3 is TGTGCCAGTAGTATGGGACTAGCGGGAGGCTACGAGCAGTACTTC.

V is TRBV29-1 and J is TRBJ2-2, with a tentative D call TRBD1 (6 bases). The CDR3 loop spans 13 amino acids. The germline V and J ends were trimmed by 2 bases and 5 bases, with 9 bases remaining between them. Germline CDR1 and CDR2: SQVTM and ANQGSEA. The CDR3 nucleotides are TGCAGCGTTGAAACTCAGGGGACCGGGGAGCTGTTTTTT. It codes for CSVETQGTGELFF.

J is TRBJ2-5 and V is TRBV28; 9 nucleotides align to TRBD1. Per germline, CDR1 MDHEN and CDR2 SYDVKM. Trimming took 6 bases from V and 4 from J; bases not matched to a gene: 6. This CDR3 contains 14 residues. The CDR3 is CASRTGGGVETQYF. The CDR3 DNA follows: TGTGCCAGCAGGACAGGGGGTGGGGTAGAGACCCAGTACTTC. The full variable domain, rest sourced from reference TRBV28 and TRBJ2-5, is DVKVTQSSRYLVKRTGEKVFLECVQDMDHENMFWYRQDPGLGLRLIYFSYDVKMKEKGDIPEGYSVSREKKERFSLILESASTNQTSMYLCASRTGGGVETQYFGPGTRLLVL.

The chain links TRBV5-4 to TRBJ2-3; 11 bases agree with TRBD2. The length of the CDR3 is 15 residues. Germline assignment: CDR1 SGHNT and CDR2 YYREEE (reference sequence). V lost 4 bases and J lost 2; bases outside the gene matches: 3. CDR3 in DNA: TGTGCCAGCAGCCCGGGACTAGCGGCCACAGATACGCAGTATTTT. Its translation is CASSPGLAATDTQYF.

V gene TRBV18 combines with J gene TRBJ1-1; D call uncertain. V lost 3 bases to trimming and J lost 3 bases, with 8 bases between them. This CDR3 is 13 amino acids long. CDR1 is KGHSH, CDR2 LQKENI, per germline. The CDR3 DNA reads as TGTGCCAGCTCACCCGAAACTTACACTGAAGCTTTCTTT. This sequence encodes CASSPETYTEAFF.

V usage is TRBV29-1 and J usage is TRBJ2-1, with 8 bases fitting TRBD1. The junction had 31 bases not matched to a gene; V was cut back by 4 bases and J by 2 bases. The CDR3 totals 23 residues. Germline CDR1 reads SQVTM; CDR2 reads ANQGSEA. The CDR3 loop is CSVVALGQAKRYPSESTYNEQFF. The CDR3 nucleotides are TGCAGCGTTGTGGCCCTGGGACAGGCTAAGAGATACCCTTCCGAATCAACCTACAATGAGCAGTTCTTC.

The rearrangement links TRBV6-5 to TRBJ2-1; 8 bases line up with TRBD2. J lost 4 bases, V lost 4 bases, and 6 bases had no gene match. The CDR3 length is 15 residues. The V gene's germline CDR1 is MNHEY and CDR2 SVGAGI. This chain's CDR3 is CASSLTREAYNEQFF. As DNA, the CDR3 is TGTGCCAGCAGTTTAACGCGGGAGGCTTACAATGAGCAGTTCTTC.

The J gene is TRBJ2-5, the V gene TRBV6-5, with 9 bases fitting TRBD2. Germline V gene data show CDR1 as MNHEY and CDR2 as SVGAGI. Trimming removed 0 bases from V and 1 base from J; junction bases left unmatched: 3. This CDR3 contains 16 residues. The CDR3 DNA reads TGTGCCAGCAGTTACTCTGCGGGAGGGCTCCAAGAGACCCAGTACTTC. Translated: CASSYSAGGLQETQYF.

The chain couples TRBV5-1 to TRBJ2-7; D unclear. The length of the CDR3 is 14 residues. V lost 3 bases and J lost 0, with 10 bases in between. Germline V gene data show CDR1 as SGHRS and CDR2 as YFSETQ. The CDR3 DNA sequence: TGCGCCAGCAGCTCATTACCTAGCTCCTACGAGCAGTACTTC. This gives the protein CASSSLPSSYEQYF.

The chain employs TRBV5-8 and TRBJ2-4; the match to TRBD2 covers 8 bases. V dropped 4 bases and J dropped 3; count of bases not matched to a gene: 12. CDR3 length: 17 amino acids. Germline V gives CDR1 SGHTS, CDR2 YDEGEE. In DNA form, the CDR3 reads TGTGCCAGCAGCGATTACACCGGGACTAGGGACAAAAACATTCAGTACTTC. Amino acids: CASSDYTGTRDKNIQYF.

Here the CDR3 reads CASSVGGRVENSPLHF. The CDR3 nucleotides are TGTGCCAGCAGCGTAGGCGGGAGGGTAGAGAATTCACCCCTCCACTTT. This chain connects TRBV9 to TRBJ1-6; no firm D call. CDR3 length: 16 amino acids. V gave up 0 bases and J gave up 7 bases, with 14 bases separating them. The germline gives CDR1 SGDLS, CDR2 YYNGEE.

The J gene is TRBJ1-2, the V gene TRBV25-1; D is ambiguous. Germline V gene data show CDR1 as MGHDK and CDR2 as SYGVNS. The CDR3 is 14 residues long. Trimming took 4 bases from V and 0 from J, leaving 9 bases between them. The CDR3 loop is CASSAGGANYGYTF. Here the CDR3 DNA reads TGTGCCAGCAGTGCCGGCGGAGCTAACTATGGCTACACCTTC.

There are many counts of this clone. The chain combines TRBV28 with TRBJ1-4; 7 bases match TRBD1. Germline-derived CDR1 and CDR2 are MDHEN and SYDVKM. The CDR3 is 14 residues long. V was clipped by 5 bases and J by 7 bases; unmatched bases: 7. As DNA, the CDR3 is TGTGCCAGCAGTCCAGGGGGTGGGGGTGAAAAACTGTTTTTT. It is translated as CASSPGGGGEKLFF. Full variable domain (missing parts from reference TRBV28 and TRBJ1-4): DVKVTQSSRYLVKRTGEKVFLECVQDMDHENMFWYRQDPGLGLRLIYFSYDVKMKEKGDIPEGYSVSREKKERFSLILESASTNQTSMYLCASSPGGGGEKLFFGSGTQLSVL.

The V and J genes are TRBV5-1 and TRBJ2-7; maybe TRBD1 (6 bases). The CDR3 covers 12 residues. CDR1 and CDR2 (germline): SGHRS, YFSETQ. V was clipped by 7 bases and J by 0 bases, with 8 bases between them. CDR3: CASRDISYEQYF. The CDR3 nucleotides are TGCGCCAGCCGGGACATCTCCTACGAGCAGTACTTC.

This clone was detected a few times. This sequence joins TRBV29-1 and TRBJ2-7; TRBD1 is a possible D gene (6 bases). V dropped 5 bases and J dropped 2 bases, with 10 bases sitting between them. This CDR3 is 12 amino acids long. CDR1 is SQVTM and CDR2 is ANQGSEA in the germline V gene. CDR3 sequence: CSVRQDPYEQYF. The CDR3 bases are TGCAGCGTTCGACAGGACCCCTACGAGCAGTACTTC.

CDR3 protein: CASSVDSHYEQYF. CDR3 in DNA: TGTGCCAGCAGCGTGGACAGTCACTACGAGCAGTACTTC. This chain links TRBV9 with TRBJ2-7; D might be TRBD1 (6 bases). This CDR3 is 13 amino acids long. V gave up 2 bases and J gave up 3 bases, with 9 bases separating them. The germline CDR1 and CDR2 sequences are SGDLS and YYNGEE.

The chain combines TRBV6-5 with TRBJ2-1, with 7 bases that match TRBD2. CDR1 is MNHEY, CDR2 SVGAGI, per germline. The CDR3 length is 14 residues. Trimming removed 6 bases from V and 2 bases from J; junction bases left unmatched: 4. CDR3 amino acids: CASRGTTPYNEQFF. CDR3 DNA sequence: TGTGCCAGCAGGGGGACTACGCCCTACAATGAGCAGTTCTTC.

The chain uses TRBV4-1 and TRBJ2-5, with 7 nucleotides matching TRBD1. The CDR3 covers 14 residues. Germline V lookup: CDR1 MGHRA, CDR2 YSYEKL. The V gene end was trimmed by 3 bases and the J gene end by 4 bases; junction bases not matched to a gene: 5. The CDR3 sequence is CASSQPTGRETQYF. The CDR3 nucleotides read TGCGCCAGCAGCCAGCCGACAGGGCGAGAGACCCAGTACTTC.

This rearrangement joins TRBV28 to TRBJ2-7; TRBD1 matches 9 bases. The germline V gene encodes CDR1 MDHEN and CDR2 SYDVKM. Losses at the gene ends were 6 bases for V and 5 bases for J; bases not matched to a gene: 8. The CDR3 consists of 14 residues. The CDR3 DNA reads as TGTGCCAGCAGCCCCGGGACAGGGAGCAACGAGCAGTACTTC. Amino acid sequence: CASSPGTGSNEQYF.

On this clone itself: A read error may produce the germline difference seen at one junction end. The CDR3 region has the DNA TGTTCCAGCAGCCTCAACGACAGGAACGAGCAGTACTTC. This encodes CSSSLNDRNEQYF. This chain connects TRBV7-9 to TRBJ2-7; D possibly corresponds to TRBD1 (6 bases). Germline assignment: CDR1 SEHNR and CDR2 FQNEAQ (reference sequence). The length of the CDR3 is 13 residues.

The sample holds one count of this clone. The chain recombines TRBV7-9 with TRBJ1-1; TRBD1 aligns across 7 bases. This CDR3 contains 14 residues. Germline V gives CDR1 SEHNR, CDR2 FQNEAQ (reference sequence). V shed 1 base, J shed 1 base, and the junction held 0 bases outside the gene matches. CDR3 amino acids: CASSLGTGNTEAFF. In DNA form, the CDR3 reads TGTGCCAGCAGCTTAGGGACAGGGAACACTGAAGCTTTCTTT. The full variable domain, with the rest looked up from reference TRBV7-9 and TRBJ1-1, is DTGVSQNPRHKITKRGQNVTFRCDPISEHNRLYWYRQTLGQGPEFLTYFQNEAQLEKSRLLSDRFSAERPKGSFSTLEIQRTEQGDSAMYLCASSLGTGNTEAFFGQGTRLTVV.

This clone was observed once. The chain has TRBV19 and TRBJ1-1, with D hard to call. The CDR3 runs 13 residues. In germline, CDR1 is LNHDA, CDR2 SQIVND (reference sequence). V was shortened by 4 bases and J by 1 base, with 7 bases between the two germline ends. The CDR3: CASSTLGNTEAFF. In DNA form, the CDR3 reads TGTGCCAGTAGTACCCTAGGGAACACTGAAGCTTTCTTT.

This sequence joins TRBV7-2 and TRBJ2-2, with TRBD1 identical over 8 bases. The length of the CDR3 is 14 residues. Germline assignment: CDR1 SGHTA and CDR2 FQGNSA. The V gene end was trimmed by 4 bases and the J gene end by 4 bases; junction bases not matched to a gene: 2. CDR3: CASSSTGVTGELFF. The CDR3 region has the DNA TGTGCCAGCAGCTCGACAGGGGTCACCGGGGAGCTGTTTTTT.

This chain links TRBV18 with TRBJ1-4, with D unclear. This CDR3 has 14 amino acids. Trimming took off 4 bases at V and 1 base at J, with 7 bases between the two ends. The germline V gene has CDR1 KGHSH and CDR2 LQKENI. The CDR3 region is CASSRPGTNEKLFF. The CDR3 DNA sequence: TGTGCCAGCTCACGCCCGGGAACTAATGAAAAACTGTTTTTT.

The gene calls are TRBV6-6 and TRBJ2-2, with 11 bases identical to TRBD1. This CDR3 region has 15 residues. The junction had 5 bases not matched to a gene; V was cut back by 6 bases and J by 5 bases. Germline V gives CDR1 MNHNY, CDR2 SVGAGI (reference sequence). CDR3 coding DNA: TGTGCCAGCAGCAAGGACAGGGGGCGGACCGGGGAGCTGTTTTTT. Its protein is CASSKDRGRTGELFF.

The V and J genes are TRBV6-1 and TRBJ2-5; TRBD2 agrees at 7 bases. J lost 4 bases, V lost 6 bases, and 8 bases had no gene match. CDR1 and CDR2 from the germline V gene are MNHNS and SASEGT. The CDR3 runs 14 residues. CDR3 sequence reads: CASRALGGVETQYF. CDR3 nucleotides: TGTGCCAGCAGGGCCTTGGGGGGGGTAGAGACCCAGTACTTC.

Only a few counts were recorded for this clone. J is TRBJ1-1 and V is TRBV25-1, with D perhaps TRBD1 (5 bases). The V end lost 3 bases, the J end lost 7 bases, and 9 bases lay between the germline ends. CDR3 length: 12 amino acids. Germline V lookup: CDR1 MGHDK, CDR2 SYGVNS. CDR3 in DNA: TGTGCCAGCAGTGAGCAGGGTGTTGAAGCTTTCTTT. It codes for CASSEQGVEAFF.

This clone has only one observation. The chain links TRBV28 to TRBJ2-7; 9 nucleotides line up with TRBD1. This CDR3 spans 14 amino acids. Trimming at V came to 5 bases and at J to 4 bases, leaving 6 bases not matched to a gene. CDR1 is MDHEN, CDR2 SYDVKM, per germline. CDR3 in DNA: TGTGCCAGCAGTCAACCGGGACAGGGATACGAGCAGTACTTC. Residues: CASSQPGQGYEQYF.

J is TRBJ2-1 and V is TRBV6-5, with 7 nucleotides matching TRBD1. V was clipped by 0 bases and J by 10 bases; unmatched bases: 3. Per the germline V gene, CDR1 is MNHEY and CDR2 is SVGAGI. CDR3 size: 13 residues. The CDR3 sequence: CASSYSGGSEQFF. The CDR3 bases are TGTGCCAGCAGTTACTCAGGGGGCTCGGAGCAGTTCTTC.

The chain employs TRBV28 and TRBJ2-1, with D uncertain. This CDR3 is built from 15 residues. V lost 2 bases and J 0 bases, leaving 8 bases between the germline ends. Looked up from germline, CDR1 is MDHEN and CDR2 is SYDVKM. The CDR3 here is CASSLELSSYNEQFF. For the CDR3, the DNA is TGTGCCAGCAGTTTAGAGCTAAGCTCCTACAATGAGCAGTTCTTC.